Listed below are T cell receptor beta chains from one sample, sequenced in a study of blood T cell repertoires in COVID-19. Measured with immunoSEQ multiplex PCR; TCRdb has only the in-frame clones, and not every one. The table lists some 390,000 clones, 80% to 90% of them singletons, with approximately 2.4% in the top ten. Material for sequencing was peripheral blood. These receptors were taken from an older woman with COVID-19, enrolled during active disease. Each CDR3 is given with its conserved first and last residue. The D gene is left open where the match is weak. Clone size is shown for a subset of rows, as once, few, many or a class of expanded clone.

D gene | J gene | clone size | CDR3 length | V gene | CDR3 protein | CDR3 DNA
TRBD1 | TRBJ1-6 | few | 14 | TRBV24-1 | CATSPGTDNSPLHF | TGTGCCACCAGTCCCGGGACAGACAATTCACCCCTCCACTTT
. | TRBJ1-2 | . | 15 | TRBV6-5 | CASSPRVGEVYGYTF | TGTGCCAGCAGTCCCCGGGTCGGGGAAGTCTATGGCTACACCTTC
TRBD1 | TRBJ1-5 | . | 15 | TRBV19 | CASSPGQGQGLPQHF | TGTGCCAGTAGTCCCGGACAGGGCCAAGGCCTGCCCCAGCATTTT
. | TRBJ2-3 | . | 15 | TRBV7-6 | CASSLSPGTTDTQYF | TGTGCCAGCAGCTTAAGCCCGGGAACCACAGATACGCAGTATTTT
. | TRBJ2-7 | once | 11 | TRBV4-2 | CASSQGGVQYF | TGTGCCAGCAGCCAAGGCGGGGTGCAGTACTTC
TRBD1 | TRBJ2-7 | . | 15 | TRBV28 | CASSSGTVSPYEQYF | TGTGCCAGCAGCTCCGGGACAGTATCGCCCTACGAGCAGTACTTC
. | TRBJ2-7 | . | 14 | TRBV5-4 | CASSLSGEMGKQYF | TGTGCCAGCAGCTTGTCGGGGGAGATGGGTAAGCAGTACTTC
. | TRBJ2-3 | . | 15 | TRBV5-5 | CASRRSGTLADTQYF | TGTGCCAGCAGGCGGTCCGGGACATTGGCAGATACGCAGTATTTT
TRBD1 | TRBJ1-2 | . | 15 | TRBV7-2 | CASSLRTGSDYGYTF | TGTGCCAGCAGCCTTAGGACAGGGTCGGACTATGGCTACACCTTC
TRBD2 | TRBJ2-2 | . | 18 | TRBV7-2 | CASSSWTSGAWITGELFF | TGTGCCAGCAGCTCTTGGACTAGCGGGGCCTGGATCACCGGGGAGCTGTTTTTT
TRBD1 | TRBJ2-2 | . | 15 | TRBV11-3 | CASSSDRAGTGELFF | TGTGCCAGCAGCTCCGACAGGGCGGGCACCGGGGAGCTGTTTTTT
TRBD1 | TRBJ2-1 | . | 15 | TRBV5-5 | CASSGTGQSYNEQFF | TGTGCCAGCAGCGGGACGGGACAGAGTTACAATGAGCAGTTCTTC
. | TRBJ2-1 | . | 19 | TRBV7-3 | CASSSLRDNRFQGHNEQFF | TGTGCCAGCAGCTCCCTGAGGGACAACCGTTTCCAGGGGCACAATGAGCAGTTCTTC
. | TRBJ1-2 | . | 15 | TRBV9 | CASSVVSRADYGYTF | TGTGCCAGCAGCGTAGTGAGCAGGGCGGACTATGGCTACACCTTC
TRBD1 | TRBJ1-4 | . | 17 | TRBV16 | CASSPRTLQGVREKLFF | TGTGCCAGCAGCCCCCGGACCTTACAGGGGGTCCGGGAAAAACTGTTTTTT
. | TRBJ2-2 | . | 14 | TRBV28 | CASRSQGNTGELFF | TGTGCCAGCCGGTCCCAGGGGAACACCGGGGAGCTGTTTTTT
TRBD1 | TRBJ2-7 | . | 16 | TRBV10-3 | CAISDMGQGTPYEQYF | TGTGCCATCAGTGATATGGGACAGGGGACCCCCTACGAGCAGTACTTC
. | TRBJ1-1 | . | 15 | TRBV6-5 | CASRGQGISNTEAFF | TGTGCCAGCAGAGGCCAGGGGATATCGAACACTGAAGCTTTCTTT
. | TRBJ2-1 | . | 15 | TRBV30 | CAWSPGAGAYNEQFF | TGTGCCTGGAGCCCCGGGGCGGGGGCATACAATGAGCAGTTCTTC
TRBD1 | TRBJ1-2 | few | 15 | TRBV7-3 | CASSQNGRDSYGYTF | TGTGCCAGCAGCCAAAATGGCCGGGACAGCTATGGCTACACCTTC
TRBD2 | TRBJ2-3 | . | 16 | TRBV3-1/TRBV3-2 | CASSQGLAGGVGTQYF | TGTGCCAGCAGCCAGGGACTAGCGGGGGGAGTTGGTACGCAGTATTTT
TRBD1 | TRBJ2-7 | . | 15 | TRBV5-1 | CASSLEGTGLYEQYF | TGCGCCAGCAGCTTGGAGGGGACAGGGCTCTACGAGCAGTACTTC
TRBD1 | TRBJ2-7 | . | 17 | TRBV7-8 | CASSLGIPGQGVHEQYF | TGTGCCAGCAGCTTAGGGATTCCGGGACAGGGGGTCCACGAGCAGTACTTC
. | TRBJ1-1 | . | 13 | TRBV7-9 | CASSVAGATEAFF | TGTGCCAGCAGCGTCGCGGGGGCAACTGAAGCTTTCTTT
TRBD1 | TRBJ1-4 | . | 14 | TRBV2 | CASSSRQGNEKLFF | TGTGCCAGCAGTTCAAGACAGGGGAATGAAAAACTGTTTTTT
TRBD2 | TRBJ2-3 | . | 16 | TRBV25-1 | CASSEGGTIYTDTQYF | TGTGCCAGCAGTGAAGGTGGGACTATATACACAGATACGCAGTATTTT
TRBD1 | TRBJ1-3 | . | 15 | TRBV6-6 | CASSEPDRGGNTIYF | TGTGCCAGCAGCGAACCAGACAGGGGCGGAAACACCATATATTTT
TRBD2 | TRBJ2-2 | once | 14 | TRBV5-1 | CASGGGRNTGELFF | TGCGCCAGCGGCGGGGGTCGGAACACCGGGGAGCTGTTTTTT
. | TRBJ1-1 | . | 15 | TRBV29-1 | CSAQPPSRGNTEAFF | TGCAGCGCCCAACCCCCCTCGAGAGGGAACACTGAAGCTTTCTTT